The present T cell receptor (beta chain) was sequenced within a study of tumor and adjacent non-tumor tissue in lung cancer. Background on the study: Each sample yielded around 4.2 million productive TCRbeta reads on average.

In its sample, this clonotype was seen once. An end of the junction does not agree with germline; a read error may underlie this. This CDR3 contains 17 residues. Germline CDR1 DFQATT, CDR2 SNEGSKA (reference sequence). The library came from three nested PCR rounds adapted from ARM-PCR protocols. TCRdb independently ran MiXCR on the multiplex PCR reads; one entry per CDR3 protein. The sample lists 75,000 to 80,000 distinct CDR3 sequences; roughly 80% were seen once. This sample's RNA came from whole unsorted tissue. This TCR came from a woman aged 45-60 years with non-small cell lung cancer. V usage is TRBV20-1 and J usage is TRBJ2-2; 9 bases align to TRBD1. Sequencing was performed on lung tumor tissue. CDR3 sequence reads: CSAIEADRGTDTRELFF. Written as DNA, the CDR3 is TGCAGTGCTATAGAGGCGGACAGGGGAACAGACACCCGGGAGCTGTTTTTT.